Each of the 26 T cell receptor beta chains below was sequenced from the same sample in a study of blood T cells in healthy people across ages. It was with a sample-barcoded 5' primer and a J-beta primer mix that a second PCR of roughly 6 to 12 cycles was run. A single record per CDR3 protein comes from TCRdb applying MiXCR to the 5' RACE reads. The repertoire has 1.5 million to 1.9 million distinct CDR3 sequences, approximately 43% of them found once; the top ten carry 4%. Sequencing used blood. The receptors derive from a woman younger than 30 in good health.

This clonotype was seen more than once but under ten times. The chain is built from TRBV3-1 and TRBJ2-7; D call uncertain. Germline-derived CDR1 and CDR2 are LGHDT and YNNKEL (reference sequence). The CDR3 has 12 amino acids. Between the trimmed V and J ends, which lost 3 bases and 6 bases, there was a span of 9 bases. The CDR3: CASSHSLAEQYF. CDR3 nucleotide sequence: TGTGCCAGCAGCCATAGCCTTGCCGAGCAGTACTTC.

The table lists this clonotype with a few counts. J is TRBJ2-1 and V is TRBV20-1, with D possibly called TRBD1 or TRBD2 (5 bases each). The germline V gene encodes CDR1 DFQATT and CDR2 SNEGSKA (reference sequence). The length of the CDR3 is 13 residues. Trimming cost V 8 bases and J 6 bases, with 17 bases left between them. CDR3 sequence (DNA): TGCAGTAGCCCGGGACCTGTAGTCAATGAGCAGTTCTTC. Translation: CSSPGPVVNEQFF.

This clonotype was detected only a few times. The CDR3 protein is CASSSQGNRVDEQFF. In DNA form, the CDR3 reads TGTGCCAGCAGCTCCCAAGGGAACAGGGTCGATGAGCAGTTCTTC. The chain recombines TRBV9 with TRBJ2-1; D is perhaps TRBD1 (6 bases). V gave up 4 bases and J gave up 8 bases, with 19 bases separating them. CDR3 length equals 15 residues. The germline gives CDR1 SGDLS, CDR2 YYNGEE.

The gene calls are TRBV4-3 and TRBJ1-6; no clear D gene. The germline CDR1 and CDR2 sequences are LGHNA and YSLEER. Trimming pared 0 bases from V and 3 bases from J, leaving 9 bases between. CDR3 length: 16 amino acids. The CDR3 loop reads CASSQDSDHYNSPLHF. The DNA of the CDR3 is TGCGCCAGCAGCCAAGATTCGGATCACTATAATTCACCCCTCCACTTT.

This clonotype occurred a few times. The chain couples TRBV29-1 to TRBJ1-1, with a weak D call TRBD1 (5 bases). The germline CDR1 and CDR2 sequences are SQVTM and ANQGSEA. The ends were cut back, 4 bases at V and 0 bases at J, with 15 bases in the middle. The CDR3 sequence is 15 residues long. The CDR3 loop is CSVAGRLGVNTEAFF. CDR3 nucleotides: TGCAGCGTTGCAGGGCGACTTGGGGTGAACACTGAAGCTTTCTTT. Variable domain in full (rest from reference TRBV29-1 and TRBJ1-1): SAVISQKPSRDICQRGTSLTIQCQVDSQVTMMFWYRQQPGQSLTLIATANQGSEATYESGFVIDKFPISRPNLTFSTLTVSNMSPEDSSIYLCSVAGRLGVNTEAFFGQGTRLTVV.

J is TRBJ2-5 and V is TRBV5-1; no clear D gene. Trimming left V 1 base short and J 2 bases short, with 18 bases between. Germline CDR1 and CDR2: SGHRS and YFSETQ. This CDR3 spans 17 amino acids. CDR3 sequence: CASSLKYAATQQETQYF. The CDR3 DNA reads as TGCGCCAGCAGCTTGAAATACGCGGCAACGCAACAAGAGACCCAGTACTTC.

The chain carries TRBV12-3 or TRBV12-4 and TRBJ1-5; D is uncertain. V was shortened by 2 bases and J by 6 bases, with 8 bases between the two germline ends. The CDR3 contains 13 residues. The CDR3 sequence is CASSLHTPQPQHF. CDR3 nucleotides: TGTGCCAGCAGTTTACATACTCCTCAGCCCCAGCATTTT.

The chain combines TRBV28 with TRBJ2-1, with D possibly matching TRBD2 (6 bases). Germline loops: CDR1 MDHEN, CDR2 SYDVKM. The CDR3 sequence is 13 residues long. Trimming left V 5 bases short and J 8 bases short, with 13 bases between. CDR3 nucleotide sequence: TGTGCCAGCAGTGGTTTTCGGGGGTATGAGCAGTTCTTC. It codes for CASSGFRGYEQFF.

In its sample, this clonotype was seen a few times. This rearrangement joins TRBV20-1 to TRBJ2-5; TRBD2 aligns across 7 bases. V gave up 0 bases and J gave up 3 bases; unmatched junction bases: 13. CDR1 DFQATT and CDR2 SNEGSKA come from the germline V gene (reference sequence). The CDR3 is made up of 17 amino acids. The CDR3 DNA follows: TGCAGTGCTAGAGATTCCAATGTGCGGGGGTACAAAGAGACCCAGTACTTC. Protein: CSARDSNVRGYKETQYF.

V usage is TRBV10-3 and J usage is TRBJ1-1; the D is unclear. This CDR3 comprises 15 residues. The germline V gene has CDR1 ENHRY and CDR2 SYGVKD. Trimming removed 0 bases from V and 1 base from J, with 9 bases in between. The CDR3 reads CAISESVGGNTEAFF. In DNA, the CDR3 is TGTGCCATCAGTGAGTCGGTAGGAGGGAACACTGAAGCTTTCTTT.

This clonotype was seen a few times. The chain joins TRBV15 to TRBJ2-1; no firm D call. From germline, CDR1 is LNHNV and CDR2 YYDKDF (reference sequence). V was clipped by 0 bases and J by 9 bases, with 12 bases between them. This CDR3 comprises 14 residues. The CDR3 DNA reads TGTGCCACCAGCAGAGATACCGTGGGCGGTGAGCAGTTCTTC. Residues: CATSRDTVGGEQFF.

This clonotype was detected only a few times. The rearrangement links TRBV20-1 to TRBJ2-1, with TRBD2 matching 13 bases. From germline, CDR1 is DFQATT and CDR2 SNEGSKA (reference sequence). Trimming took 5 bases from V and 6 from J; bases not matched to a gene: 4. The CDR3 length is 14 residues. DNA for the CDR3: TGCAGTGCTGCGGGACTAGCGGGACCCAATGAGCAGTTCTTC. It translates to CSAAGLAGPNEQFF.

Comment on this clonotype: With a much larger clone just one base away, this may be a read error. V and J are TRBV7-9 and TRBJ1-2; D uncertain. Looked up from germline, CDR1 is SEHNR and CDR2 is FQNEAQ (reference sequence). Trimming took 1 base from V and 3 from J, leaving 9 bases between them. The CDR3 consists of 14 residues. CDR3 nucleotide sequence: TGTGCCAGCAGCTTAGATGAGCCTTACTATGGCTACACCTTC. Its translation: CASSLDEPYYGYTF.

The count of this clonotype is one. The chain couples TRBV7-9 to TRBJ2-2, with D possibly called TRBD1 or TRBD2 (6 bases each). V gave up 5 bases and J gave up 7 bases, with 17 bases separating them. Germline V lookup: CDR1 SEHNR, CDR2 FQNEAQ (reference sequence). CDR3 length: 15 residues. The CDR3 spells CASSPYRGLYGELFF. CDR3 DNA: TGTGCCAGCAGCCCCTACCGGGGGCTTTACGGGGAGCTGTTTTTT.

About this clonotype itself: A much larger clone sits a single nucleotide away, making a read error possible. CDR3 residues: CASSLTGTSSGANVLTF. CDR3 DNA sequence: TGTGCCAGCAGTTTGACAGGGACCAGCTCTGGGGCCAACGTCCTGACTTTC. V usage is TRBV27 and J usage is TRBJ2-6, with 7 bases aligning to TRBD1. Germline loops: CDR1 MNHEY, CDR2 SMNVEV (reference sequence). The CDR3 loop spans 17 amino acids. With 3 bases clipped from V and 0 bases from J, the junction kept 5 bases outside the gene matches.

The chain links TRBV12-3 or TRBV12-4 to TRBJ2-5; 9 positions agree with TRBD1. The junction had 11 bases not matched to a gene; V was cut back by 5 bases and J by 4 bases. CDR3 length: 16 amino acids. In DNA form, the CDR3 reads TGTGCCAGCAGTACGCCGGGACAGGGAGGCCGAGAGACCCAGTACTTC. This translates into CASSTPGQGGRETQYF.

This clonotype was counted between two and nine times. The V and J genes are TRBV7-2 and TRBJ1-4; the D gene is possibly TRBD1 (6 bases). V dropped 2 bases and J dropped 4 bases, with 14 bases sitting between them. CDR3 size: 16 residues. Germline CDR1 is SGHTA and CDR2 is FQGNSA. The CDR3, as DNA: TGTGCCAGCAGCTTACAGGGGACGCAGGGTAATGAAAAACTGTTTTTT. Translation: CASSLQGTQGNEKLFF.

The V gene is TRBV14, the J gene TRBJ2-1; D is unresolved. The germline gives CDR1 SGHDN, CDR2 FVKESK. This CDR3 has 15 residues. V was trimmed by 1 base and J by 2 bases, leaving 9 bases between them. CDR3 residues: CASSQARAAYNEQFF. In nucleotides, the CDR3 is TGTGCCAGCAGCCAAGCCCGCGCAGCCTACAATGAGCAGTTCTTC.

CDR3 sequence reads: CASSLAGPSDEQYF. The DNA for the CDR3 is TGTGCCAGCAGTTTAGCAGGTCCCAGCGACGAGCAGTACTTC. V and J are TRBV12-3 or TRBV12-4 and TRBJ2-7; D is undetermined. The CDR3 loop spans 14 amino acids. V lost 0 bases, J lost 5 bases, and 11 bases lay in between.

The chain links TRBV20-1 to TRBJ2-7; D assignment may be TRBD1 or TRBD2 (6 bases each). The CDR3 totals 14 residues. Trimming took 3 bases from V and 7 from J, leaving 19 bases between them. Germline CDR1 and CDR2: DFQATT and SNEGSKA (reference sequence). The CDR3 DNA reads TGCAGTGCTAGTAGGGGGGAGATTGTGAATGAGCAGTACTTC. This gives the protein CSASRGEIVNEQYF.

This clonotype was seen a few times. The chain recombines TRBV12-3 or TRBV12-4 with TRBJ2-1, with D perhaps matching TRBD1 or TRBD2 (7 bases each). V lost 5 bases and J 3 bases, leaving 17 bases between the germline ends. The CDR3 is made up of 16 amino acids. The CDR3 loop is CASSQRQGGSYNEQFF. The CDR3 DNA reads as TGTGCCAGCAGTCAACGACAGGGAGGGAGCTACAATGAGCAGTTCTTC.

This clonotype was found many times. The chain is built from TRBV9 and TRBJ2-7; D is possibly TRBD2 (6 bases). V was trimmed by 0 bases and J by 1 base, leaving 8 bases between them. This CDR3 has 14 residues. The germline gives CDR1 SGDLS, CDR2 YYNGEE. This chain's CDR3 is CASSVAGESYEQYF. DNA for the CDR3: TGTGCCAGCAGCGTAGCGGGAGAGTCCTACGAGCAGTACTTC. The whole variable domain, remainder taken from reference TRBV9 and TRBJ2-7, is DSGVTQTPKHLITATGQRVTLRCSPRSGDLSVYWYQQSLDQGLQFLIQYYNGEERAKGNILERFSAQQFPDLHSELNLSSLELGDSALYFCASSVAGESYEQYFGPGTRLTVT.

This sequence joins TRBV21-1 and TRBJ2-5. TRBV21-1 is a recognized pseudogene. This CDR3 spans 13 amino acids. CDR3 nucleotide sequence: TGTGCCAGCAGCTCTGGTGGGAAAGAGACCCAGTACTTC. It is translated as CASSSGGKETQYF.

This clonotype was found once. A read error may explain this, as a much larger clone is one base away. The rearrangement joins TRBV4-3 to TRBJ1-2; D uncertain. This CDR3 comprises 15 residues. Trimming left V 4 bases short and J 3 bases short, with 15 bases between. Germline CDR1 reads LGHNA; CDR2 reads YSLEER. The CDR3 nucleotides read TGCGCCAGCAGCCCAGGAAGAGGGTGGGACTATGGCTACACCTTC. It is translated as CASSPGRGWDYGYTF.

This clonotype has a handful of counts. The chain carries TRBV12-3 or TRBV12-4 and TRBJ1-2, with 8 bases fitting TRBD1. The V and J ends lost 6 bases and 4 bases, in that order; junction bases with no gene match: 4. The CDR3 sequence is 13 residues long. CDR3 bases: TGTGCCAGCAGAGAGACAGGGGTCTATGGCTACACCTTC. Protein sequence: CASRETGVYGYTF.

V and J are TRBV6-1 and TRBJ2-3; D gene ambiguous. CDR1 and CDR2 (germline): MNHNS, SASEGT. V was trimmed by 2 bases and J by 6 bases, leaving 15 bases between them. The CDR3 is made up of 15 amino acids. The CDR3 here is CASSERPAVGDTQYF. The CDR3 nucleotides read TGTGCCAGCAGTGAAAGACCAGCTGTCGGCGATACGCAGTATTTT.